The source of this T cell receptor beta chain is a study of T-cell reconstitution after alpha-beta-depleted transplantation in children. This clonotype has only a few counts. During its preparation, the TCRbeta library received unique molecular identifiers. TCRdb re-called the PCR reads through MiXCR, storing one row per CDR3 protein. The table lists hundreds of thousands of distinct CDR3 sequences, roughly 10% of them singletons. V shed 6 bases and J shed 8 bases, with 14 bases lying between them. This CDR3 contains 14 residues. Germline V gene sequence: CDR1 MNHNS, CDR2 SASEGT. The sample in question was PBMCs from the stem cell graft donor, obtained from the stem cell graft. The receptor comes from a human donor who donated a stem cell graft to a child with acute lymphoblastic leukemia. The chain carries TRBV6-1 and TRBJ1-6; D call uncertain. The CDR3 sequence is CASRPTEFHSPLHF. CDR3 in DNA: TGTGCCAGCAGACCTACAGAGTTTCATTCACCCCTCCACTTT.